This TCR beta chain derives from a study of blood T cell repertoires in COVID-19. Across the study: Specimens from acute and convalescent COVID-19 originated in the United States, Italy and Spain. The cDNA or gDNA used as material had been derived from T cells, B-cell-depleted T cells, or PBMCs.

This clone appeared once. In the original workflow: Estimation of nucleated cell counts relied on the amplification of reference gene primers. Measured with immunoSEQ multiplex PCR; TCRdb has only the in-frame clones, and not every one. The D gene and trimming were derived from the DNA, and the V and J assignments and clone size from that table. The table has fewer than 400,000 clones, 80% to 90% seen once. Germline V gives CDR1 ENHRY, CDR2 SYGVKD. With 2 bases removed from V and 4 bases from J, the gap between germline ends came to 12 bases. This CDR3 has 15 amino acids. This sequence joins TRBV10-3 and TRBJ1-5; a possible D gene is TRBD1 (6 bases). Sequenced: peripheral blood. The TCR comes from a man under 40 with active or convalescent COVID-19. The CDR3 DNA follows: TGTGCCATCAGTGAGACAGGGCCAACTAATCAGCCCCAGCATTTT. Protein sequence: CAISETGPTNQPQHF.